This TCR beta chain was documented in a study of blood T cell repertoires in COVID-19 (dated by TCRdb to about 2020). Background on the whole study: Samples covering the acute and convalescent phases of COVID-19 were provided by collaborators in the United States, Italy and Spain. The prospective study material was composed of cDNA or gDNA derived from T cells, B-cell-depleted T cells, or PBMCs. The dataset comprised deeply sampled blood TCRbeta repertoires from subjects exposed to, actively infected with, or recovered from COVID-19. The repertoires were released in a freely available public database intended as a resource for research on the immune response to SARS-CoV-2. The samples were drawn from the first 160 participants of the ongoing ImmuneRACE study and from under 1,500 subjects provided by 6 global collaborators. A de-identified subject ID, COVID-19 status, age in years and sex were almost always included in the sample metadata. Where HLA class I and class II types were available, the types were taken from metadata supplied by the sample provider, not from assay-based typing. Here is what the overall study found, with its caveats: Clinical and demographic metadata were provided uncurated, with the amount varying by source and participant.

Looking up the germline V gene yields CDR1 LGHNA and CDR2 YSLEER. Deletion took 0 bases off V and 4 bases off J, with a span of 9 bases between the germline ends. There are 14 amino acids in the CDR3, from cysteine to phenylalanine inclusive. The read is trimmed to its CDR3 DNA, 42 bases read in frame from base 1. TCRbeta CDR3 regions were amplified from genomic DNA using the immunoSEQ Assay, a bias-controlled multiplex PCR. The study's own analysis went as follows. Within the assay, amplification of reference gene primers was used to estimate how many nucleated cells each sample contained. Sequence reads were collapsed and filtered to measure the absolute abundance of every unique TCRbeta CDR3 rearrangement. For each sample, productive Simpson clonality was calculated by taking the square root of Simpson's diversity index across productive rearrangements. In its TCRdb copy, this immuneACCESS table keeps in-frame sequences only and misses some clones. Where compared with another copy, unresolved V genes explain less than half of these, and the others have no known cause. D and trimming were read from the DNA, whereas the V and J calls and clone size are those reported in that table. The sample has 200,000 or so clones on record, 88% of them singletons. Approximately 2.7% of the sample lies in the top ten.

Participants in the prospective study were aged about 18 to 95 years, lived in 20 to 25 United States geographic areas, and enrolled through a virtual design. In the prospective study, participants were assigned to cohorts based on the clinical history participants reported in a screening survey and a study questionnaire. ImmuneRACE Cohort 3 recovered participants were defined by two consecutive negative NP/OP PCR tests, healthcare professional clearance, or symptom resolution. Mobile phlebotomists in the prospective study collected whole blood, serum and a nasopharyngeal or oropharyngeal swab from every participant. Over a roughly 2-month period, participants in the prospective study had the option of providing additional blood draws and questionnaires. Blood samples from the prospective study were shipped frozen or at room temperature prior to DNA extraction. Points on this clone: Its antigen is not yet known. No much larger clone exists at a distance of one base, and base qualities are not known.

The V gene is TRBV4-3 and the J gene is TRBJ1-2; too little of a D gene remains to name it. The sample consisted of PBMCs or T cells enriched from blood (not recorded which). This clonotype originated in a woman aged 25 to 39 who had recovered from COVID-19. Read as DNA, the sequence is TGCGCCAGCAGCCAAGATAATCCGGGCTATGGCTACACCTTC. The translation is CASSQDNPGYGYTF.